These 14 T cell receptor beta chains were all obtained from the same sample, sequenced in a study of beta chain features in type 1 diabetes. Study findings and constraints: In every one of the four CD4+ subsets, TCRB CDR3s were moderately but significantly shorter in Type 1 diabetes patients.

cDNA synthesis used the whole RNA isolate, giving expressed TCRB sequences. Only in-frame clones appear in the TCRdb table, and some are missing; sequencing was by immunoSEQ multiplex PCR. The repertoire consists of tens of thousands of clones, with approximately 47% occurring once and the leading ten covering roughly 0.7%. These receptors are not linked to any known antigen. The sequenced material came from central memory CD4+ T cells from blood. These receptors were collected from a man aged 25 to 45 with type 1 diabetes.

This rearrangement joins TRBV30 to TRBJ2-2; a possible D gene is TRBD2 (6 bases). The CDR3 is 14 residues long. Germline V gives CDR1 GTSNPN, CDR2 SVGIG (reference sequence). V was clipped by 4 bases and J by 1 base, with 10 bases between them. CDR3 bases: TGTGCCTGGAACGCGGGGAAGAACACCGGGGAGCTGTTTTTT. It is translated as CAWNAGKNTGELFF.

The rearrangement joins TRBV7-9 to TRBJ1-1; D is unresolved. The germline gives CDR1 SEHNR, CDR2 FQNEAQ (reference sequence). This CDR3 is 13 amino acids long. Trimming took 5 bases from V and 1 from J, leaving 8 bases between them. The CDR3 here is CASSPGGNTEAFF. In nucleotides, the CDR3 is TGTGCCAGCAGCCCAGGAGGGAACACTGAAGCTTTCTTT. Full variable domain (rest looked up from reference TRBV7-9 and TRBJ1-1): DTGVSQNPRHKITKRGQNVTFRCDPISEHNRLYWYRQTLGQGPEFLTYFQNEAQLEKSRLLSDRFSAERPKGSFSTLEIQRTEQGDSAMYLCASSPGGNTEAFFGQGTRLTVV.

Only a few counts were recorded for this clone. The rearrangement uses TRBV5-1 and TRBJ2-1; D is perhaps TRBD1 (5 bases). The CDR3 runs 15 residues. The V gene lost 6 bases and the J gene lost 4 bases, with 17 bases spanning the gap. Germline V CDR1 and CDR2: SGHRS, YFSETQ. The CDR3 is CASTRQSGSYNEQFF. The CDR3 bases are TGCGCCAGCACCCGACAGTCGGGTTCTTACAATGAGCAGTTCTTC. The full variable domain, in which reference TRBV5-1 and TRBJ2-1 provide the parts outside the CDR3, is KAGVTQTPRYLIKTRGQQVTLSCSPISGHRSVSWYQQTPGQGLQFLFEYFSETQRNKGNFPGRFSGRQFSNSRSEMNVSTLELGDSALYLCASTRQSGSYNEQFFGPGTRLTVL.

This clone was seen more than once but under ten times. The V call is TRBV5-1, the J call TRBJ2-3; 14 nucleotides align to TRBD2. Germline loops: CDR1 SGHRS, CDR2 YFSETQ. J was trimmed by 4 bases and V by 3 bases; bases with no gene match: 7. CDR3 length: 17 amino acids. CDR3 residues: CASSSGGTSGSADTQYF. CDR3 in DNA: TGCGCCAGCAGCTCGGGGGGGACTAGCGGGAGCGCAGATACGCAGTATTTT.

V and J are TRBV18 and TRBJ2-1, with TRBD1 matching 8 bases. The CDR3 consists of 15 residues. V gave up 2 bases and J gave up 0 bases; unmatched junction bases: 0. The V gene's germline CDR1 is KGHSH and CDR2 LQKENI. CDR3 nucleotide sequence: TGTGCCAGCTCACCAACAGGGGGCTCCTACAATGAGCAGTTCTTC. This translates into CASSPTGGSYNEQFF. The full variable domain, completed using reference TRBV18 and TRBJ2-1, is NAGVMQNPRHLVRRRGQEARLRCSPMKGHSHVYWYRQLPEEGLKFMVYLQKENIIDESGMPKERFSAEFPKEGPSILRIQQVVRGDSAAYFCASSPTGGSYNEQFFGPGTRLTVL.

A few counts support this clone. This chain joins TRBV7-2 and TRBJ2-1; TRBD2 matches at 8 bases. This CDR3 is built from 14 residues. Germline values: CDR1 SGHTA, CDR2 FQGNSA. V lost 1 base and J lost 8; bases outside the gene matches: 4. The CDR3 coding sequence is TGTGCCAGCAGCTTAGGCGGGAGGCCCTATGAGCAGTTCTTC. Translating gives CASSLGGRPYEQFF.

The chain combines TRBV7-2 with TRBJ2-1, with D possibly TRBD2 on 5 matching bases. Germline V gene sequence: CDR1 SGHTA, CDR2 FQGNSA. The CDR3 is made up of 15 amino acids. The V end was cut by 1 base, the J end by 1 base, with 8 bases between. CDR3 amino acids: CASSLVSESYNEQFF. The CDR3 DNA follows: TGTGCCAGCAGCTTAGTTAGCGAATCCTACAATGAGCAGTTCTTC.

Concerning this clone: A read error may produce the germline difference seen at one junction end. The V call is TRBV29-1, the J call TRBJ2-5; 10 nucleotides agree with TRBD2. Germline V lookup: CDR1 SQVTM, CDR2 ANQGSEA. The CDR3 totals 14 residues. Here the CDR3 reads CSVVQRGGLETRYF. CDR3 nucleotide sequence: TGCAGCGTTGTCCAGCGGGGGGGCCTTGAGACCCGGTACTTC.

This clone was observed a few times. Other DNA sequences in this specimen translate into the identical CDR3. The chain has TRBV18 and TRBJ1-2, with D perhaps matching TRBD1 (6 bases). The V end lost 3 bases, the J end lost 0 bases, and 11 bases lay between the germline ends. This CDR3 is built from 15 residues. Per the germline V gene, CDR1 is KGHSH and CDR2 is LQKENI. The CDR3 nucleotides are TGTGCCAGCTCACCGACAGGCGAAGCTAACTATGGCTACACCTTC. It codes for CASSPTGEANYGYTF. Together with reference TRBV18 and TRBJ1-2, the CDR3 gives the full variable domain: NAGVMQNPRHLVRRRGQEARLRCSPMKGHSHVYWYRQLPEEGLKFMVYLQKENIIDESGMPKERFSAEFPKEGPSILRIQQVVRGDSAAYFCASSPTGEANYGYTFGSGTRLTVV.

The gene calls are TRBV5-1 and TRBJ1-2; TRBD1 matches 7 bases. CDR1 and CDR2 (germline): SGHRS, YFSETQ. Trimming at V came to 1 base and at J to 2 bases, leaving 5 bases not matched to a gene. The CDR3 covers 15 residues. CDR3 in DNA: TGCGCCAGCAGCTTGTCGGAGGGACAGAACTATGGCTACACCTTC. Protein product: CASSLSEGQNYGYTF.

V and J are TRBV5-1 and TRBJ2-5; 7 positions agree with TRBD1. Germline CDR1 is SGHRS and CDR2 is YFSETQ. After removal of 4 bases from V and 11 bases from J, the junction contained 17 bases not matched to a gene. This CDR3 is built from 15 residues. The CDR3 loop is CASSPSAQGTGEQYF. Here the CDR3 DNA reads TGCGCCAGCAGCCCCTCAGCCCAGGGAACAGGGGAGCAGTACTTC.

The V and J genes are TRBV19 and TRBJ2-7; TRBD1 matches 10 bases. CDR1 is LNHDA, CDR2 SQIVND, per germline (reference sequence). The CDR3 covers 15 residues. V trimming: 6 bases; J trimming: 0 bases; junction bases outside the gene matches: 5. The CDR3 DNA is TGTGCCAGTAGCGCCGGGACAGGGGCCTCCTACGAGCAGTACTTC. Translating gives CASSAGTGASYEQYF.

V gene TRBV4-2 combines with J gene TRBJ1-1; D might be TRBD1 (5 bases). Trimming stripped 5 bases from V and 0 bases from J, with 13 bases between. Germline values: CDR1 LGHNA, CDR2 YNFKEQ. CDR3 length equals 15 residues. The CDR3 DNA reads as TGTGCCAGCAGCTCCTCAGGGTCCTTGAACACTGAAGCTTTCTTT. Protein product: CASSSSGSLNTEAFF.

This clone was detected a few times. The rearrangement uses TRBV29-1 and TRBJ2-5; the match to TRBD2 covers 7 bases. This CDR3 comprises 12 residues. The trim removed 6 bases at V and 5 bases at J, leaving 6 bases unmatched. Germline V gives CDR1 SQVTM, CDR2 ANQGSEA. The CDR3 bases are TGCAGCGTGGGTTACGGGGGGGAGACCCAGTACTTC. Protein product: CSVGYGGETQYF.